These 9 T cell receptor beta chains came from one sample sequenced in a study of shared clonotypes between healthy human individuals. Profiled with immunoSEQ multiplex PCR; TCRdb holds only in-frame clones, not every one. The table lists more than 2,000,000 clones, more than 80% of them singletons. Source material: naive CD4+ T cells from PBMCs. Subset specified: CD45RA+ positively selected. These receptor sequences come from a man younger than 35 in good health. Some clones in this sample may be carry-over from other donors' samples.

The rearrangement joins TRBV4-3 to TRBJ1-1; D gene ambiguous. Germline CDR1 reads LGHNA; CDR2 reads YSLEER. V dropped 1 base and J dropped 11 bases, with 8 bases sitting between them. The CDR3 runs 11 residues. CDR3 nucleotides: TGCGCCAGCAGCCAAGGCAAGAGGGCTTTCTTT. It yields the protein CASSQGKRAFF.

The chain joins TRBV14 to TRBJ1-5; no reliable D call. This CDR3 has 16 residues. CDR1 and CDR2 from the germline V gene are SGHDN and FVKESK. Trimming pared 4 bases from V and 0 bases from J, leaving 13 bases between. In nucleotides, the CDR3 is TGTGCCAGCAGCCGAGCGGCTGAGGATAGCAATCAGCCCCAGCATTTT. Translated, it gives CASSRAAEDSNQPQHF.

The gene calls are TRBV28 and TRBJ2-5; TRBD1 aligns across 7 bases. V was clipped by 5 bases and J by 0 bases; unmatched bases: 9. The CDR3 runs 16 residues. Germline V CDR1 and CDR2: MDHEN, SYDVKM. The CDR3 is CASSPPGTAYQETQYF. The CDR3 DNA reads TGTGCCAGCAGTCCCCCCGGGACAGCGTACCAAGAGACCCAGTACTTC.

The CDR3 coding sequence is TGTGCCAGCAGCGGGGGGCGAGGGAGAGATGACGAGCAGTACTTC. It is translated as CASSGGRGRDDEQYF. The chain has TRBV9 and TRBJ2-7; a weak D match, TRBD1 (6 bases). V dropped 3 bases and J dropped 5 bases, with 18 bases sitting between them. The germline CDR1 and CDR2 sequences are SGDLS and YYNGEE. The CDR3 has 15 residues.

With regard to this clone: Distinct nucleotide sequences in the sample also encode this CDR3. The V call is TRBV5-5, the J call TRBJ2-7; 7 nucleotides line up with TRBD1. The junction had 2 bases not matched to a gene; V was cut back by 0 bases and J by 2 bases. The CDR3 sequence is 14 residues long. CDR1 SGHKS and CDR2 YYEKEE come from the germline V gene (reference sequence). The CDR3 spells CASSLGQGPYEQYF. In nucleotides, the CDR3 is TGTGCCAGCAGCTTGGGACAGGGACCCTACGAGCAGTACTTC.

V is TRBV14 and J is TRBJ2-1, with 11 positions matching TRBD2. Looked up from germline, CDR1 is SGHDN and CDR2 is FVKESK. The CDR3 loop spans 16 amino acids. Losses at the gene ends were 3 bases for V and 2 bases for J; bases not matched to a gene: 3. The CDR3 sequence: CASSQWTSGPYNEQFF. The DNA of the CDR3 is TGTGCCAGCAGCCAGTGGACTAGCGGGCCCTACAATGAGCAGTTCTTC.

On this clone itself: The sample has other DNA sequences that encode this CDR3 too. The rearrangement links TRBV28 to TRBJ2-2, with a tentative D call TRBD1 (6 bases). Germline CDR1 is MDHEN and CDR2 is SYDVKM. With 1 base removed from V and 3 bases from J, the gap between germline ends came to 6 bases. This CDR3 comprises 14 residues. Here the CDR3 DNA reads TGTGCCAGCAGTTTATCAGGGGACACCGGGGAGCTGTTTTTT. It translates to CASSLSGDTGELFF.

The V call is TRBV19, the J call TRBJ1-4; D perhaps matches TRBD1 (5 bases). V was trimmed by 8 bases and J by 8 bases, leaving 21 bases between them. Germline-derived CDR1 and CDR2 are LNHDA and SQIVND (reference sequence). The CDR3 is made up of 15 amino acids. CDR3 sequence: CASRTGGVPWEKLFF. The DNA for the CDR3 is TGTGCCAGTCGAACCGGGGGGGTTCCTTGGGAAAAACTGTTTTTT.

The rearrangement uses TRBV29-1 and TRBJ2-3; 11 nucleotides match TRBD1. The germline gives CDR1 SQVTM, CDR2 ANQGSEA. V lost 7 bases, J lost 6 bases, and 9 bases stayed unmatched. The CDR3 spans 14 residues. The CDR3 loop is CSGGQGARSDTQYF. The CDR3 region has the DNA TGCAGCGGAGGACAGGGGGCGAGGTCGGATACGCAGTATTTT.